This TCR beta chain comes out of a study of T cells in Graves' hyperthyroidism and ophthalmopathy. Study at large: Upon initial diagnosis and before any treatment, peripheral blood was collected. Study-level results: The model identified upcoming ophthalmopathy a median approximately six months ahead of onset.

From RNA transcripts, TCR beta CDR3 regions were amplified. TCR CDR3 underwent first-round RT-PCR with the HTBI primer set. One entry per CDR3 protein results from TCRdb running MiXCR on the multiplex PCR reads. The profile shows 600,000 to 650,000 distinct CDR3 sequences, around 20% of them singletons. Concerning this clonotype itself: Its antigen is still unknown.

The sequence came from a young man with Graves' ophthalmopathy. Sequenced: blood.

CDR3: CASSEETGGTDTQYF. The CDR3, as DNA: TGTGCCAGCAGTGAGGAGACAGGGGGCACAGATACGCAGTATTTT. The V and J genes are TRBV6-1 and TRBJ2-3, with 8 bases matching TRBD1. Germline CDR1 and CDR2: MNHNS and SASEGT. CDR3 length equals 15 residues. The V segment lost 3 bases and the J segment 1 base; nucleotides outside the gene matches: 3.